The 2 T cell receptor beta chains reported below all come from one sample, sequenced in a study of cytomegalovirus exposure and HLA in healthy donors. PCR employed 60 Vbeta and 13 Jbeta primers. Some clones are missing from TCRdb's copy, which holds only in-frame ones; the method was immunoSEQ multiplex PCR. The sample holds 110,000 or so clones, 65% to 80% seen once. The specimen was PBMCs. These receptor sequences come from a male donor in good health and CMV-seronegative.

This rearrangement joins TRBV5-1 to TRBJ1-4, with 10 bases that match TRBD1. V was clipped by 4 bases and J by 5 bases; unmatched bases: 8. This CDR3 comprises 16 residues. CDR1 SGHRS and CDR2 YFSETQ come from the germline V gene. CDR3 sequence (DNA): TGCGCCAGCAGCCTTTCGGTGGGACAGGGGAATGAAAAACTGTTTTTT. Its translation: CASSLSVGQGNEKLFF.

This chain links TRBV4-3 with TRBJ2-1, with 9 nucleotides matching TRBD2. There are 16 residues in the CDR3. Germline values: CDR1 LGHNA, CDR2 YSLEER. Losses at the gene ends were 0 bases for V and 10 bases for J; bases not matched to a gene: 10. The CDR3, as DNA: TGCGCCAGCAGCCAAGAGACAGCGGGAGGCTTAGGAGAGCAGTTCTTC. This encodes CASSQETAGGLGEQFF.